This paragraph reports one T cell receptor beta chain. Its antigen is as yet unknown. PCR primers comprised 60 Vbeta and 13 Jbeta primers. The data were produced by immunoSEQ multiplex PCR, yet TCRdb's version contains in-frame clones alone and is incomplete. This table holds some 40,000 clones, approximately 55% found once. The CDR3 has 14 residues. The V end was cut by 0 bases, the J end by 1 base, with 6 bases between. Germline V gene data show CDR1 as SGHVS and CDR2 as FQNEAQ. The sample comes from a study of cytomegalovirus exposure and HLA in healthy donors. Study summary: One earlier analysis, a look at 180 million or so T cells, found around 110 million unique TCR beta sequences.

Study results and limitations: Later analysis found that TCR beta chains associated with HLA were more clonally expanded than other, equally common chains. The records held CMV serostatus as the only immune exposure information. Cytomegalovirus-associated TCR beta chains were listed, numbering roughly 150.

The specimen was PBMCs. The rearrangement joins TRBV7-8 to TRBJ1-1; D is ambiguous. This clonotype was sampled from a woman in her 40s in good health and CMV-seropositive. This chain's CDR3 is CASSLAGRNTEAFF. Written as DNA, the CDR3 is TGTGCCAGCAGCTTAGCTGGCAGGAACACTGAAGCTTTCTTT.